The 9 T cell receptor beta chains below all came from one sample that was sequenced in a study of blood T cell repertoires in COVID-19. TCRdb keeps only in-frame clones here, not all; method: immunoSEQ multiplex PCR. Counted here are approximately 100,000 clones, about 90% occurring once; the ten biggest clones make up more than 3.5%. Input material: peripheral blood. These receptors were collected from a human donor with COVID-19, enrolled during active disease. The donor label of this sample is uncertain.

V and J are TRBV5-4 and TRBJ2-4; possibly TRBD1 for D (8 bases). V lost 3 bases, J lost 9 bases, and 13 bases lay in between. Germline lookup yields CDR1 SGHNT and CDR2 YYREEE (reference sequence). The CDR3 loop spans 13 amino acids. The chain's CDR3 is CASSSDREGIQYF. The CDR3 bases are TGTGCCAGCAGCTCGGACAGGGAGGGCATTCAGTACTTC.

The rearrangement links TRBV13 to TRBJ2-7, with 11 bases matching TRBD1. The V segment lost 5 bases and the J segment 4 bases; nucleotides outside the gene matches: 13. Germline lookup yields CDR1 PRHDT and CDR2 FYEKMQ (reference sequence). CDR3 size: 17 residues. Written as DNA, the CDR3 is TGTGCCAGCAGCCCCCCCGGTGGACAGGGGGCCGGGTACGAGCAGTACTTC. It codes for CASSPPGGQGAGYEQYF.

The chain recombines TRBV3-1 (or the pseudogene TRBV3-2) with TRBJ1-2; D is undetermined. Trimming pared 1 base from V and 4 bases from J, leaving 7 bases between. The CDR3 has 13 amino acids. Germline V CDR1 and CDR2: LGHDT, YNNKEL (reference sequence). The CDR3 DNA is TGTGCCAGCAGCCAAGGGGCATCCTATGGCTACACCTTC. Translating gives CASSQGASYGYTF.

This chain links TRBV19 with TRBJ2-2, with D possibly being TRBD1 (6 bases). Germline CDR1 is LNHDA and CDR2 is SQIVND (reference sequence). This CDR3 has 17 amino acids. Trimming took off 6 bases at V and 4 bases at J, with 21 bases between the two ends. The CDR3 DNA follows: TGTGCCAGTAGCCCGGTCACAGGGTGGGCCAGCACCGGGGAGCTGTTTTTT. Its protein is CASSPVTGWASTGELFF.

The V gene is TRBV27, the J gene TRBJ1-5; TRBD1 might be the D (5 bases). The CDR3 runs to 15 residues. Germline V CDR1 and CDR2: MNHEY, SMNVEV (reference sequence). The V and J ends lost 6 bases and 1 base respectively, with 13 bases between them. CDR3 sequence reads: CASRKADRSNQPQHF. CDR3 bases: TGTGCCAGCAGAAAGGCAGACAGAAGCAATCAGCCCCAGCATTTT.

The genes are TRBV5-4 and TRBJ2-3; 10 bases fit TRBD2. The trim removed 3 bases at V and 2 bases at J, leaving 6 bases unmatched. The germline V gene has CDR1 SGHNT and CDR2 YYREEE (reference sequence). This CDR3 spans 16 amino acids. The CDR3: CASSWQSGGDTDTQYF. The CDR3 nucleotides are TGTGCCAGCAGCTGGCAAAGCGGGGGGGACACAGATACGCAGTATTTT.

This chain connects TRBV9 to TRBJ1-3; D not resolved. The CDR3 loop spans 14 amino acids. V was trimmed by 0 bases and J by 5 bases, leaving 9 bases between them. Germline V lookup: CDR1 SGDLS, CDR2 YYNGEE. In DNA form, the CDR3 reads TGTGCCAGCAGCGTAGCGGGCGGGAGAAACACCATATATTTT. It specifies CASSVAGGRNTIYF.

In DNA form, the CDR3 reads TGTGCCAGCTCACCGCAGGGGGTTGAAGCTTTCTTT. Its translation is CASSPQGVEAFF. The rearrangement links TRBV18 to TRBJ1-1; 7 bases agree with TRBD1. The CDR3 runs 12 residues. Germline assignment: CDR1 KGHSH and CDR2 LQKENI. With V trimmed by 3 bases and J by 7 bases, 2 bases remained unmatched.

Here the CDR3 DNA reads TGTGCCAGTACCTCCGGGGGGGCAGGGAAGGAGACCCAGTACTTC. It codes for CASTSGGAGKETQYF. V gene TRBV19 combines with J gene TRBJ2-5; the match to TRBD2 covers 8 bases. The CDR3 spans 15 residues. Germline values: CDR1 LNHDA, CDR2 SQIVND (reference sequence). V was pared by 7 bases and J by 5 bases, with 12 bases of the junction left unmatched. Based on the CDR3 plus reference TRBV19 and TRBJ2-5, the full variable domain is DGGITQSPKYLFRKEGQNVTLSCEQNLNHDAMYWYRQDPGQGLRLIYYSQIVNDFQKGDIAEGYSVSREKKESFPLTVTSAQKNPTAFYLCASTSGGAGKETQYFGPGTRLLVL.